This entry is about one T cell receptor beta chain. The data were obtained in a study of shared clonotypes between healthy human individuals. TCRdb keeps only in-frame clones here, not all; method: immunoSEQ multiplex PCR. The table lists over 1.4 million clones, approximately 97% of them singletons. From CD4+ cells came CD45RA+ naive and CD45RA-negative memory subsets. The CDR3 has 14 amino acids. The germline V gene has CDR1 MGHDK and CDR2 SYGVNS. Trimming removed 2 bases from V and 5 bases from J, with 10 bases in between. The receptor's source is a man aged 30 to 45 in good health. The sequenced sample consisted of naive CD4+ T cells sorted from blood. Regarding subset: CD45RA+ positively selected. The chain is built from TRBV25-1 and TRBJ1-5, with a tentative D call TRBD1 (6 bases). Written as DNA, the CDR3 is TGTGCCAGCAGTGAACAGGGGAGGCATCAGCCCCAGCATTTT. Translated, it gives CASSEQGRHQPQHF.